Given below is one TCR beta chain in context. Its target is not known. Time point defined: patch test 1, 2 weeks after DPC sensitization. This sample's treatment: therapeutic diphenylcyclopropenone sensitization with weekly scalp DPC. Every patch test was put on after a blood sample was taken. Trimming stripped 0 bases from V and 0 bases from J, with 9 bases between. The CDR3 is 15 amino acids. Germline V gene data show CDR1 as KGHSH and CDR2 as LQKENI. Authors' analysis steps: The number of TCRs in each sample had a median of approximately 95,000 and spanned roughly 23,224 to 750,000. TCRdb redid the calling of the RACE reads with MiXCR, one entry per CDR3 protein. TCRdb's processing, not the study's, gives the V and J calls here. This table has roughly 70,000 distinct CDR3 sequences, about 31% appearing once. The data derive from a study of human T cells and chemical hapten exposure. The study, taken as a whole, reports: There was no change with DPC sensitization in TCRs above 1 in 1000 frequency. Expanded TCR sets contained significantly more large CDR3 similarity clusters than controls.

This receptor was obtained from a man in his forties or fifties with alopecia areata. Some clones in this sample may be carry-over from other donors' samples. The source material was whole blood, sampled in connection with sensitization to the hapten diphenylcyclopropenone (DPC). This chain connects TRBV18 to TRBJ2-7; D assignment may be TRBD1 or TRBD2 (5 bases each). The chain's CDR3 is CASSPPGPSSYEQYF. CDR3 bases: TGTGCCAGCTCACCACCGGGACCGAGCTCCTACGAGCAGTACTTC.